One and the same sample provided the 6 T cell receptor beta chains below, sequenced in a study of OX40 agonist ivuxolimab in advanced cancers. The protocol was immunoSEQ multiplex PCR, while the TCRdb copy is restricted to in-frame clones and leaves out a portion. The sample has roughly 18,000 clones; 72% are singletons. This sample comprised CD4+ or CD8+ T cells sorted from blood, obtained in a trial of the OX40 agonist ivuxolimab. All receptors come from an adult with an advanced solid tumor such as melanoma, head and neck, liver or kidney cancer.

The genes are TRBV27 and TRBJ2-7, with 12 nucleotides matching TRBD2. With 5 bases clipped from V and 7 bases from J, the junction kept 12 bases outside the gene matches. CDR1 MNHEY and CDR2 SMNVEV come from the germline V gene (reference sequence). This CDR3 is built from 16 residues. CDR3 DNA sequence: TGTGCCAGCAGTCCATCGACTAGCGGGGGTTCGGGGGAGCAGTACTTC. Its protein product is CASSPSTSGGSGEQYF.

This clone has just a few counts. The J gene is TRBJ1-5, the V gene TRBV27; D possibly corresponds to TRBD1 (5 bases). Germline values: CDR1 MNHEY, CDR2 SMNVEV (reference sequence). CDR3 size: 16 residues. With 0 bases removed from V and 12 bases from J, the gap between germline ends came to 21 bases. Here the CDR3 DNA reads TGTGCCAGCAGTTTATCTTGGTTGGGGGATTGGGGGGACCAGCATTTT. This codes for CASSLSWLGDWGDQHF.

This clone has only a few counts. The chain recombines TRBV13 with TRBJ2-3; possibly TRBD2 for D (6 bases). The CDR3 length is 14 residues. The germline V and J ends were trimmed by 3 bases and 1 base, with 8 bases remaining between them. CDR1 PRHDT and CDR2 FYEKMQ come from the germline V gene (reference sequence). This chain's CDR3 is CASSLGLRTDTQYF. CDR3 DNA: TGTGCCAGCAGCTTGGGACTGCGCACAGATACGCAGTATTTT.

This clone has just one count. The V gene is TRBV7-9, the J gene TRBJ2-5; no definite D call. The CDR3 loop spans 12 amino acids. Germline loops: CDR1 SEHNR, CDR2 FQNEAQ (reference sequence). V gave up 5 bases and J gave up 7 bases, with 11 bases separating them. The chain's CDR3 is CASSTDSWTQYF. CDR3 in DNA: TGTGCCAGCAGCACCGATAGTTGGACCCAGTACTTC.

This clone came up once. The chain carries TRBV7-6 and TRBJ1-1, with a weak D call TRBD1 (5 bases). The CDR3 is made up of 14 amino acids. The V gene's germline CDR1 is SGHVS and CDR2 FNYEAQ. Trimming cost V 1 base and J 4 bases, with 10 bases left between them. CDR3 DNA sequence: TGTGCCAGCAGCTTAGGCGGGGGGGGCACTGAAGCTTTCTTT. Encoded protein: CASSLGGGGTEAFF.

The rearrangement links TRBV6-1 to TRBJ2-2; the D is unclear. In germline, CDR1 is MNHNS, CDR2 SASEGT. V gave up 1 base and J gave up 13 bases, with 7 bases separating them. This CDR3 is 11 amino acids long. This CDR3 reads CASSEVALLFF. CDR3 in DNA: TGTGCCAGCAGTGAAGTGGCATTGCTGTTTTTT.